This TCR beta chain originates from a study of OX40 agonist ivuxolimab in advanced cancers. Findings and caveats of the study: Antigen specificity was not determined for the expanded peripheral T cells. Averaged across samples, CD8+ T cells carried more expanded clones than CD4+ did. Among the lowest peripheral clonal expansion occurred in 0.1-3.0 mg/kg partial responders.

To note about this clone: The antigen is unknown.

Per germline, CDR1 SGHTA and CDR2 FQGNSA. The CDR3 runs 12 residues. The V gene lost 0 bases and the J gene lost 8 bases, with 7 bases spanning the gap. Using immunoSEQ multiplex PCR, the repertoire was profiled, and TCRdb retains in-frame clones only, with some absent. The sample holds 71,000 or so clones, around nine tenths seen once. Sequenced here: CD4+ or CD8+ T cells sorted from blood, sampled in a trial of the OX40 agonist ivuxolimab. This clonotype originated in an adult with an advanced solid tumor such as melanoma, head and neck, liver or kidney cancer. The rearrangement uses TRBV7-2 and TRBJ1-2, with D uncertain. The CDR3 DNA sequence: TGTGCCAGCAGCTTAGCAGGGAAGGGCTACACCTTC. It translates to CASSLAGKGYTF.